A selection of T cell receptor beta chains follows, all from one sample in a study of T-cell reconstitution after alpha-beta-depleted transplantation in children. TCRdb independently ran MiXCR on the PCR reads; one entry per CDR3 protein. The sample yields approximately 800,000 distinct CDR3 sequences, less than 20% seen once. The sequenced sample was PBMCs, mostly from graft donor cells, obtained 360 days after TCRalphabeta/CD19-depleted stem cell transplant. Source of these receptors: a male patient between 10 and 17 years old who had a stem cell transplant for acute lymphoblastic leukemia, so the T cells may come from the graft donor. Both conserved end residues are part of each CDR3. The D gene is left open where the match is weak. Size values are once, few and many counts, or a class for expanded clones, and some rows have none.

>NA|TRBJ1-4|TRBV7-9|TRBD1
CASSLAPPRDRYEKLFF
TGTGCCAGCAGCTTAGCGCCACCCCGGGACAGATATGAAAAACTGTTTTTT
>NA|TRBJ2-5|TRBV5-1|TRBD2
CASSLLAGVTETQYF
TGCGCCAGCAGCTTATTAGCGGGGGTAACAGAGACCCAGTACTTC
>NA|TRBJ2-1|TRBV4-1|NA
CASSSQRAVSYNEQFF
TGCGCCAGCAGCTCCCAGCGGGCGGTCTCCTACAATGAGCAGTTCTTC
>few|TRBJ2-4|TRBV5-1|TRBD1
CASTLDLTGGSPQYF
TGCGCCAGCACCTTGGACCTGACAGGGGGCTCGCCCCAGTACTTC
>few|TRBJ2-2|TRBV2|NA
CASSGLRTERPNTGELFF
TGTGCCAGCAGTGGACTACGGACAGAACGCCCGAACACCGGGGAGCTGTTTTTT
>NA|TRBJ2-5|TRBV29-1|NA
CSVAPDSKETQYF
TGCAGCGTAGCCCCGGACTCTAAAGAGACCCAGTACTTC
>NA|TRBJ2-7|TRBV2|TRBD1
CASLPGQGATGRAYEQYF
TGTGCCAGTTTGCCGGGACAGGGGGCAACAGGTCGGGCCTACGAGCAGTACTTC
>NA|TRBJ2-2|TRBV10-2|NA
CASEAGELFF
TGCGCCAGCGAGGCGGGGGAGCTGTTTTTT
>few|TRBJ2-5|TRBV3-1|NA
CASSQDRASVGDGTQYF
TGTGCCAGCAGCCAAGATCGCGCTAGCGTGGGTGATGGGACCCAGTACTTC
>few|TRBJ1-1|TRBV10-3|TRBD1
CAINGQGGTEAFF
TGTGCCATCAACGGACAGGGAGGCACTGAAGCTTTCTTT
>many|TRBJ2-7|TRBV20-1|NA
CSARDGRSSYEQYF
TGCAGTGCTAGAGATGGCCGTAGCTCCTACGAGCAGTACTTC
>NA|TRBJ2-5|TRBV5-1|NA
CASSSGPRETQYF
TGCGCCAGCAGTTCCGGGCCAAGGGAGACCCAGTACTTC
>NA|TRBJ2-7|TRBV4-1|NA
CASSLQGLGIHEQYF
TGCGCCAGCAGCCTACAGGGTTTGGGCATCCACGAGCAGTACTTC
>NA|TRBJ2-2|TRBV11-2|TRBD2
CASSPENSGSRGELFF
TGTGCCAGCAGCCCCGAGAATAGCGGGAGTAGGGGGGAGCTGTTTTTT
>NA|TRBJ2-3|TRBV5-1|TRBD2
CASRVAGGSDTQYF
TGCGCCAGCAGGGTAGCGGGAGGAAGCGATACGCAGTATTTT
>few|TRBJ2-2|TRBV12-3/TRBV12-4|NA
CASSRPAQKTGELFF
TGTGCCAGCAGTCGGCCGGCCCAGAAGACCGGGGAGCTGTTTTTT
>NA|TRBJ2-7|TRBV6-5|NA
CASRDGVWGLYF
TGTGCCAGCAGGGACGGGGTCTGGGGGCTGTACTTC
>NA|TRBJ2-3|TRBV5-1|TRBD2
CASRTGLAGSTDTQYF
TGCGCCAGCAGGACAGGACTAGCGGGATCCACAGATACGCAGTATTTT
>few|TRBJ1-4|TRBV20-1|NA
CSASNLRGTNEKLFF
TGCAGTGCTAGCAACCTCAGGGGAACTAATGAAAAACTGTTTTTT
>many|TRBJ1-5|TRBV7-8|NA
CASSWEANINQPQHF
TGTGCCAGCAGCTGGGAGGCCAATATCAATCAGCCCCAGCATTTT
>NA|TRBJ2-1|TRBV4-1|NA
CASSQDRHEQFF
TGCGCCAGCAGCCAAGATCGGCATGAGCAGTTCTTC
>NA|TRBJ2-5|TRBV5-1|NA
CASSLNSNRFRETQYF
TGCGCCAGCAGCTTGAACTCTAACCGTTTTAGAGAGACCCAGTACTTC
>NA|TRBJ2-2|TRBV5-1|TRBD1
CASSSGTGGSHGELFF
TGCGCCAGCAGCTCCGGGACAGGGGGCAGTCACGGGGAGCTGTTTTTT
>few|TRBJ2-3|TRBV12-3/TRBV12-4|NA
CASTFGTSDTQYF
TGTGCCAGCACCTTCGGGACTTCAGATACGCAGTATTTT
>few|TRBJ2-7|TRBV29-1|TRBD1
CSVRWDSLEKYEQYF
TGCAGCGTTCGATGGGACAGCCTGGAGAAATACGAGCAGTACTTC
>many|TRBJ2-7|TRBV7-8|NA
CASSRTGVPYEQYF
TGTGCCAGCAGCCGAACCGGTGTTCCCTACGAGCAGTACTTC
>NA|TRBJ2-1|TRBV4-1|NA
CASRGLWYNEQFF
TGCGCCAGCCGGGGGCTTTGGTACAATGAGCAGTTCTTC
>few|TRBJ2-4|TRBV24-1|NA
CATTGTGKNIQYF
TGTGCCACCACGGGGACGGGAAAAAACATTCAGTACTTC
>few|TRBJ1-2|TRBV27|NA
CASSFFSGAIKYGYTF
TGTGCCAGCAGTTTTTTTTCCGGGGCGATTAAATATGGCTACACCTTC
>once|TRBJ2-1|TRBV11-2|TRBD2
CASSLGGLAFF
TGTGCCAGCAGCTTAGGGGGACTAGCGTTCTTC
>NA|TRBJ2-7|TRBV7-9|NA
CASGGPKLFYYEQYF
TGTGCCAGCGGCGGGCCGAAACTTTTTTACTACGAGCAGTACTTC
>NA|TRBJ2-1|TRBV5-1|TRBD2
CASSPGLVHEQFF
TGCGCCAGCAGCCCGGGACTAGTCCATGAGCAGTTCTTC
>NA|TRBJ2-5|TRBV9|NA
CASSVGPIRETQYF
TGTGCCAGCAGCGTAGGCCCCATCCGGGAGACCCAGTACTTC
>NA|TRBJ2-3|TRBV27|TRBD2
CASTTAGLPSTDTQYF
TGTGCCAGCACCACAGCGGGGCTACCTAGCACAGATACGCAGTATTTT
>NA|TRBJ2-7|TRBV5-1|TRBD2
CASSLGGSLLGYEQYF
TGCGCCAGCAGCTTGGGCGGGAGTCTACTCGGCTACGAGCAGTACTTC
>NA|TRBJ1-2|TRBV7-9|TRBD1
CASSKGQESYGYTF
TGTGCCAGCAGCAAAGGACAGGAATCGTATGGCTACACCTTC
>many|TRBJ2-1|TRBV5-1|NA
CASSPGRGNSGYNEQFF
TGCGCCAGCAGCCCCGGACGGGGGAACTCCGGATACAATGAGCAGTTCTTC
>NA|TRBJ2-5|TRBV27|NA
CASRQTRTNQETQYF
TGTGCCAGCAGACAAACCCGGACTAACCAAGAGACCCAGTACTTC
>NA|TRBJ2-7|TRBV11-1|TRBD2
CSSGESQLAVYEQYF
TGTTCCAGCGGAGAATCCCAGCTAGCGGTTTACGAGCAGTACTTC
>NA|TRBJ2-6|TRBV4-1|NA
CTSSQGFPGLSGANVLTF
TGCACCAGCAGCCAAGGGTTCCCGGGGCTCTCTGGGGCCAACGTCCTGACTTTC
>NA|TRBJ1-4|TRBV15|TRBD1
CATSRDRGLLGNEKLFF
TGTGCCACCAGCAGAGATAGGGGGCTCTTGGGGAATGAAAAACTGTTTTTT
>NA|TRBJ2-7|TRBV5-1|TRBD1
CASSLEGSGGDF
TGCGCCAGCAGCTTGGAAGGGTCAGGGGGCGACTTC
>NA|TRBJ2-5|TRBV10-3|NA
CAISDHGGPGLETQYF
TGTGCCATCAGTGATCACGGGGGCCCTGGTCTTGAGACCCAGTACTTC
>NA|TRBJ2-1|TRBV18|TRBD2
CASSRRTSGTDEQFF
TGTGCCAGCTCCCGAAGGACTAGCGGGACGGATGAGCAGTTCTTC
>NA|TRBJ2-7|TRBV10-3|TRBD2
CAISDGTSGYEQYF
TGTGCCATCAGTGATGGGACTAGCGGCTACGAGCAGTACTTC
>few|TRBJ1-6|TRBV12-3/TRBV12-4|NA
CASSLEGGESPLHF
TGTGCCAGCAGCTTAGAGGGGGGCGAGTCACCCCTCCACTTT
>many|TRBJ2-1|TRBV4-1|TRBD2
CASSQVELAGATYNEQFF
TGCGCCAGCAGCCAAGTAGAACTAGCGGGGGCGACCTACAATGAGCAGTTCTTC
>few|TRBJ2-1|TRBV20-1|TRBD2
CSASSPGLAVYNEQFF
TGCAGTGCTAGTTCCCCGGGACTAGCGGTATACAATGAGCAGTTCTTC
>NA|TRBJ2-7|TRBV20-1|NA
CSARGVAVTYEQYF
TGCAGTGCCAGGGGGGTAGCAGTAACCTACGAGCAGTACTTC
>NA|TRBJ2-2|TRBV27|NA
CASSPQPRQTTGELFF
TGTGCCAGCAGTCCACAACCCCGGCAGACTACCGGGGAGCTGTTTTTT
>few|TRBJ2-5|TRBV5-1|NA
CASSLAGGGRRETQYF
TGCGCCAGCAGCTTGGCAGGTGGAGGGAGGAGGGAGACCCAGTACTTC
>NA|TRBJ2-2|TRBV6-1|NA
CATRRDRGPTGELFF
TGTGCCACCAGGCGGGACCGAGGCCCCACCGGGGAGCTGTTTTTT
>few|TRBJ2-7|TRBV29-1|NA
CSVVGGTLPEQYF
TGCAGCGTTGTTGGCGGGACCCTACCCGAGCAGTACTTC
>few|TRBJ2-7|TRBV4-1|TRBD2
CASSQDSAGRGQYF
TGCGCCAGCAGCCAAGATTCCGCAGGGAGGGGGCAGTACTTC
>NA|TRBJ2-1|TRBV12-3/TRBV12-4|TRBD2
CASSPQAGVPYNEQFF
TGTGCCAGCAGCCCCCAAGCGGGAGTCCCATACAATGAGCAGTTCTTC